The 6 T cell receptor beta chains presented below share a single source sample, sequenced in a study of patients and donors after allogeneic stem cell transplantation (dated by TCRdb to the early 2020s). Receptor amplification or capture employed RT-PCR. TCRdb lists the instrument as NextSeq 550. TCRdb reworked the public reads: Q25 trimming with fastp, MiXCR clone assembly, productive beta chains retained. Every CDR3 protein is listed once, alongside the most common genes and DNA of its rows. The table for this sample lists some 200,000 distinct CDR3 sequences; 41% of them were counted only once. The top ten hold about 35% of the sample. Sequenced material: blood, either unsorted or a sorted T cell fraction (not recorded which). The receptor set was obtained from a human donor who was either an allogeneic HSCT recipient or a stem cell or donor lymphocyte infusion donor (not recorded which). It is not recorded whose cells these are; they may come from a transplant donor.

This chain uses TRBV12-3 or TRBV12-4 with TRBJ1-1; a possible D gene is TRBD1 (6 bases). The V end lost 5 bases, the J end lost 4 bases, and 14 bases lay between the germline ends. This CDR3 contains 14 residues. CDR3 sequence (DNA): TGTGCCAGCAGTCTTACAGGGCTTGGCACTGAAGCTTTCTTT. Amino acid sequence: CASSLTGLGTEAFF.

This clonotype appeared a single time. This rearrangement joins TRBV27 to TRBJ1-6, with a possible D match to TRBD1 (5 bases). The CDR3 loop spans 14 amino acids. Per germline, CDR1 MNHEY and CDR2 SMNVEV (reference sequence). Trimming removed 6 bases at V and 9 bases at J, with 15 bases between. The CDR3 DNA follows: TGTGCCAGCAGCCCGGGGCCAACCAGTTCACCCCTCCACTTT. It codes for CASSPGPTSSPLHF.

This chain uses TRBV5-1 with TRBJ2-7; D is perhaps TRBD2 (6 bases). V gave up 3 bases and J gave up 7 bases, with 14 bases separating them. Germline V gives CDR1 SGHRS, CDR2 YFSETQ. CDR3 size: 13 residues. Here the CDR3 DNA reads TGCGCCAGCAGCTCGGGGGATTTGGGTGAGCAGTACTTC. Its translation is CASSSGDLGEQYF.

This clonotype showed up just a few times. A much larger clone sits a single nucleotide away, making a read error possible. The chain couples TRBV5-6 to TRBJ1-1, with 7 positions matching TRBD1. In germline, CDR1 is SGHDT, CDR2 YYEEEE. The CDR3 is 12 residues long. J lost 7 bases, V lost 0 bases, and 0 bases had no gene match. The CDR3 protein is CASSLGDSEAFF. The CDR3 DNA reads as TGTGCCAGCAGCTTGGGGGACAGTGAAGCTTTCTTT.

This chain links TRBV12-3 or TRBV12-4 with TRBJ1-1; TRBD1 agrees at 7 bases. The trim removed 7 bases at V and 2 bases at J, leaving 13 bases unmatched. This CDR3 contains 16 residues. Written as DNA, the CDR3 is TGTGCCAGCAAGGAGCGACAGGGCGTCGGAAACACTGAAGCTTTCTTT. This gives the protein CASKERQGVGNTEAFF.

The V and J genes are TRBV5-1 and TRBJ2-3; 7 nucleotides line up with TRBD1. Germline V CDR1 and CDR2: SGHRS, YFSETQ. The CDR3 consists of 16 residues. V was clipped by 1 base and J by 2 bases; unmatched bases: 7. CDR3 coding DNA: TGCGCCAGCAGCTTGTACCGGGACAGTTACACAGATACGCAGTATTTT. Protein sequence: CASSLYRDSYTDTQYF.